These 20 T cell receptor beta chains were all obtained from the same sample, sequenced in a study of cytomegalovirus exposure and HLA in healthy donors. PCR used 60 Vbeta primers and 13 Jbeta primers. Data came from immunoSEQ multiplex PCR; TCRdb stores just in-frame clones and leaves some out. The sample holds roughly 150,000 clones, about two thirds seen once. The sequencing sample was made of PBMCs. These receptors were taken from a man aged 25 to 40 in good health and CMV-seropositive.

V gene TRBV6-5 combines with J gene TRBJ2-7; 8 nucleotides line up with TRBD1. The J call may be mistaken, given a closer DNA end match to TRBJ2-4. This CDR3 is built from 15 residues. Germline lookup yields CDR1 MNHEY and CDR2 SVGAGI. CDR3: CASSYDWRQGHIQYF. Here the CDR3 DNA reads TGTGCCAGCAGTTACGATTGGAGACAGGGGCACATTCAGTACTTC.

This clone appeared a single time. The chain couples TRBV14 to TRBJ1-1; 10 bases are a match to TRBD1. CDR1 and CDR2 (germline): SGHDN, FVKESK. This CDR3 comprises 15 residues. V was clipped by 5 bases and J by 6 bases; unmatched bases: 9. The CDR3 DNA reads as TGTGCCAGCAGCGCTATGGACAGGGGGACTTCTGAAGCTTTCTTT. As protein: CASSAMDRGTSEAFF.

V gene TRBV6-6 combines with J gene TRBJ1-4, with 7 bases fitting TRBD1. V lost 5 bases to trimming and J lost 4 bases; unmatched junction nucleotides: 7. The CDR3 totals 15 residues. Germline V gives CDR1 MNHNY, CDR2 SVGAGI (reference sequence). The CDR3 reads CASSLYRGINEKLFF. The CDR3 DNA is TGTGCCAGCAGTCTATACAGGGGCATTAATGAAAAACTGTTTTTT.

This clone was seen once. A read error may account for a junction end that differs from germline. The CDR3 DNA follows: TGTGCCAGCAGCCCCGGGACAGGGGGATTGCAGCCCCAGCATTTT. Residues: CASSPGTGGLQPQHF. V is TRBV4-1 and J is TRBJ1-5; 11 bases align to TRBD1. The germline V gene encodes CDR1 MGHRA and CDR2 YSYEKL. This CDR3 is built from 15 residues.

V is TRBV6-6 and J is TRBJ2-5, with 9 bases identical to TRBD1. The assigned J gene may be wrong: the sequence end matches TRBJ2-7 better. Germline V CDR1 and CDR2: MNHNY, SVGAGI (reference sequence). The CDR3 totals 15 residues. The CDR3 nucleotides read TGTGCCAGCAGTTACGTCCGGGACAGGGCCCACGAGCAGTACTTC. It is translated as CASSYVRDRAHEQYF.

The chain combines TRBV27 with TRBJ1-5, with D unresolved. Germline CDR1 MNHEY, CDR2 SMNVEV (reference sequence). Trimming shortened V by 1 base and J by 0 bases, and 13 bases separated the two germline ends. CDR3 length: 17 residues. CDR3 in amino acids: CASSLWAGGLSNQPQHF. The CDR3 coding sequence is TGTGCCAGCAGTTTATGGGCCGGAGGCCTTAGCAATCAGCCCCAGCATTTT.

J is TRBJ1-5 and V is TRBV27, with 12 bases that match TRBD1. Looked up from germline, CDR1 is MNHEY and CDR2 is SMNVEV (reference sequence). This CDR3 spans 16 amino acids. After removal of 6 bases from V and 2 bases from J, the junction contained 5 bases not matched to a gene. CDR3 nucleotide sequence: TGTGCCAGCAGAGGGACAGGGGGCGGGGGCAATCAGCCCCAGCATTTT. It specifies CASRGTGGGGNQPQHF.

This sequence joins TRBV28 and TRBJ1-1, with D hard to call. The V end was cut by 3 bases, the J end by 1 base, with 6 bases between. CDR3 size: 13 residues. The germline gives CDR1 MDHEN, CDR2 SYDVKM. CDR3: CASSFRGNTEAFF. In DNA form, the CDR3 reads TGTGCCAGCAGTTTCCGGGGGAACACTGAAGCTTTCTTT. The variable domain in full, with the rest retrieved from reference TRBV28 and TRBJ1-1, is DVKVTQSSRYLVKRTGEKVFLECVQDMDHENMFWYRQDPGLGLRLIYFSYDVKMKEKGDIPEGYSVSREKKERFSLILESASTNQTSMYLCASSFRGNTEAFFGQGTRLTVV.

CDR3 amino acids: CASSLGRGQETQYF. CDR3 nucleotides: TGCGCCAGCAGCTTGGGAAGGGGCCAAGAGACCCAGTACTTC. The genes are TRBV5-1 and TRBJ2-5; tentatively, D is TRBD1 (5 bases). CDR1 SGHRS and CDR2 YFSETQ come from the germline V gene. The ends were cut back, 0 bases at V and 1 base at J, with 7 bases in the middle. The CDR3 loop spans 14 amino acids.

This clone occurred once. The chain combines TRBV30 with TRBJ2-5; 14 bases fit TRBD2. Judging by the DNA end, TRBJ2-7 fits better; the J call may be wrong. This CDR3 region has 21 residues. Germline lookup yields CDR1 GTSNPN and CDR2 SVGIG (reference sequence). CDR3 amino acids: CAWRGLAGDFGRGVRSYEQYF. CDR3 in DNA: TGTGCCTGGAGGGGACTAGCGGGAGATTTTGGTCGCGGCGTCCGTTCCTACGAGCAGTACTTC.

This rearrangement joins TRBV9 to TRBJ1-1, with a possible D match to TRBD1 (6 bases). Trimming took off 0 bases at V and 4 bases at J, with 10 bases between the two ends. CDR1 is SGDLS and CDR2 is YYNGEE in the germline V gene. This CDR3 region has 14 residues. This chain's CDR3 is CASSVDQGITEAFF. DNA for the CDR3: TGTGCCAGCAGCGTAGATCAGGGGATCACTGAAGCTTTCTTT.

The V call is TRBV10-1, the J call TRBJ1-2; 12 nucleotides agree with TRBD1. Germline lookup yields CDR1 WNHNN and CDR2 SYGVQD (reference sequence). V lost 5 bases and J lost 8; bases outside the gene matches: 6. The CDR3 is 14 amino acids. The CDR3 sequence: CASSPGQGAGGYTF. In DNA, the CDR3 is TGCGCCAGCAGTCCGGGACAGGGGGCTGGAGGCTACACCTTC.

There are a few counts of this clone. The V call is TRBV28, the J call TRBJ1-2; D uncertain. The germline V gene encodes CDR1 MDHEN and CDR2 SYDVKM. This CDR3 spans 12 amino acids. Trimming took off 3 bases at V and 4 bases at J, with 6 bases between the two ends. CDR3 in amino acids: CASSFTFYGYTF. The CDR3, as DNA: TGTGCCAGCAGTTTTACATTCTATGGCTACACCTTC.

V is TRBV6-1 and J is TRBJ1-6; D remains unclear. Germline CDR1 MNHNS, CDR2 SASEGT. The CDR3 runs to 15 residues. V was shortened by 2 bases and J by 7 bases, with 12 bases between the two germline ends. For the CDR3, the DNA is TGTGCCAGCAGTGAAACCACAGTAACCAATTCACCCCTCCACTTT. Residues: CASSETTVTNSPLHF.

This clone was recorded a few times. The chain links TRBV6-1 to TRBJ1-5; D possibly corresponds to TRBD1 (5 bases). This CDR3 comprises 15 residues. Trimming left V 1 base short and J 7 bases short, with 14 bases between. Germline V gene sequence: CDR1 MNHNS, CDR2 SASEGT. The CDR3 sequence is CASSEVVDGGQPQHF. In DNA form, the CDR3 reads TGTGCCAGCAGTGAAGTTGTGGATGGGGGGCAGCCCCAGCATTTT.

A single count supports this clone. V gene TRBV6-6 combines with J gene TRBJ1-5; TRBD1 aligns across 10 bases. Looked up from germline, CDR1 is MNHNY and CDR2 is SVGAGI (reference sequence). This CDR3 has 15 amino acids. V lost 5 bases to trimming and J lost 5 bases; unmatched junction nucleotides: 6. As DNA, the CDR3 is TGTGCCAGCAGTCCGGGACAGGGGATGTATCAGCCCCAGCATTTT. Its protein is CASSPGQGMYQPQHF.

V and J are TRBV7-3 and TRBJ2-1; tentatively, D is TRBD2 (5 bases). Germline V gene sequence: CDR1 SGHTA, CDR2 FQGTGA. This CDR3 has 14 residues. V was cut by 3 bases and J by 8 bases, with 14 bases left in between. In nucleotides, the CDR3 is TGTGCCAGCAGCTTGCGGCCCAGAGGGCATGAGCAGTTCTTC. It encodes CASSLRPRGHEQFF.

In its sample, this clone was seen once. CDR3 amino acids: CASSSPGGLANYGYTF. The CDR3 DNA follows: TGTGCCAGCAGTTCGCCCGGGGGATTAGCTAACTATGGCTACACCTTC. The chain carries TRBV27 and TRBJ1-2, with D possibly TRBD1 on 5 matching bases. V lost 4 bases, J lost 0 bases, and 15 bases lay in between. The CDR3 runs to 16 residues. Germline CDR1 reads MNHEY; CDR2 reads SMNVEV (reference sequence).

This CDR3 reads CAWSEYYYNEQFF. The DNA of the CDR3 is TGTGCCTGGAGCGAATACTACTACAATGAGCAGTTCTTC. The J gene is TRBJ2-1, the V gene TRBV30; no clear D. CDR1 and CDR2 from the germline V gene are GTSNPN and SVGIG (reference sequence). This CDR3 contains 13 residues. V lost 3 bases to trimming and J lost 3 bases, with 9 bases between them.

The rearrangement joins TRBV18 to TRBJ2-2; D is perhaps TRBD1 (6 bases). The CDR3 covers 14 residues. Germline CDR1 is KGHSH and CDR2 is LQKENI. V gave up 2 bases and J gave up 4 bases, with 8 bases separating them. In nucleotides, the CDR3 is TGTGCCAGCTCACCAATGACAGGCACCGGGGAGCTGTTTTTT. As protein: CASSPMTGTGELFF.